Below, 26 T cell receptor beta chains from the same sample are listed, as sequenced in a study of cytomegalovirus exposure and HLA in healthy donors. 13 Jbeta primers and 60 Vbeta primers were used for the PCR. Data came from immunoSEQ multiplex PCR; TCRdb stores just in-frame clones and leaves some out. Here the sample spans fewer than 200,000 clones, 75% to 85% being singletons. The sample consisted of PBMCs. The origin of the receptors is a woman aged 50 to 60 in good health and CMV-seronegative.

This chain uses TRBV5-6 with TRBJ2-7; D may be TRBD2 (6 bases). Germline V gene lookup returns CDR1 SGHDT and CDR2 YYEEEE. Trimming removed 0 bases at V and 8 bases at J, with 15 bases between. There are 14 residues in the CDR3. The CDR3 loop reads CASSLGLGGGKQYF. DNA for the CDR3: TGTGCCAGCAGCTTGGGACTGGGGGGTGGCAAGCAGTACTTC.

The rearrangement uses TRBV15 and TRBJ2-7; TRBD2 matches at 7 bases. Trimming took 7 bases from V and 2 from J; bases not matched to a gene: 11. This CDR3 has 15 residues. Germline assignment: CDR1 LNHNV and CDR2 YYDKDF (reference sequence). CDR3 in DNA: TGTGCCACCACCGCCCGGGGAGGGAGCACCTACGAGCAGTACTTC. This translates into CATTARGGSTYEQYF.

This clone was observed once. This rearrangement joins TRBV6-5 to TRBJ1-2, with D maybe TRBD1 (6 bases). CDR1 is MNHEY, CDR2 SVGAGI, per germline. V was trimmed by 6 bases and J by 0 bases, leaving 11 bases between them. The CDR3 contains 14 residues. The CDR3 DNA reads TGTGCCAGCAGCCGGACAGCCTCTAACTATGGCTACACCTTC. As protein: CASSRTASNYGYTF.

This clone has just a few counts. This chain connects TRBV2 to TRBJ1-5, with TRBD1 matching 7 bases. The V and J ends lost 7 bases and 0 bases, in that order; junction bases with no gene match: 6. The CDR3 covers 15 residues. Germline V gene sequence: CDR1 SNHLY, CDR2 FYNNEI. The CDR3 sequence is CASNPGGYSNQPQHF. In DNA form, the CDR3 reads TGTGCCAGCAACCCAGGGGGTTATAGCAATCAGCCCCAGCATTTT. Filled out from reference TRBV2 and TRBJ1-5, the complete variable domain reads EPEVTQTPSHQVTQMGQEVILRCVPISNHLYFYWYRQILGQKVEFLVSFYNNEISEKSEIFDDQFSVERPDGSNFTLKIRSTKLEDSAMYFCASNPGGYSNQPQHFGDGTRLSIL.

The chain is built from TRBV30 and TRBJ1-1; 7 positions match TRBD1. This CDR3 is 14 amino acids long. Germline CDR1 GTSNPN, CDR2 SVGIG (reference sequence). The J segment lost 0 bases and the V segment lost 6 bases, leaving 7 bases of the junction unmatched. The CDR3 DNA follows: TGTGCCTGTAACAGGGGAGGCATGAACACTGAAGCTTTCTTT. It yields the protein CACNRGGMNTEAFF.

This CDR3 reads CASSAGTGGYEQYF. The CDR3, as DNA: TGTGCCAGTAGCGCCGGGACAGGAGGCTACGAGCAGTACTTC. The chain links TRBV19 to TRBJ2-7, with 8 nucleotides matching TRBD1. The V gene end was trimmed by 6 bases and the J gene end by 3 bases; junction bases not matched to a gene: 7. Germline CDR1 reads LNHDA; CDR2 reads SQIVND (reference sequence). This CDR3 has 14 amino acids.

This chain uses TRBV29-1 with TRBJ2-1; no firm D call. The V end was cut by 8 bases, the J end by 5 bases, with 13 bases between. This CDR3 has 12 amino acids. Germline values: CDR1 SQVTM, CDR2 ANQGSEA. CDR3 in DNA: TGCAGCCCCGTCGGGTACCACAATGAGCAGTTCTTC. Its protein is CSPVGYHNEQFF.

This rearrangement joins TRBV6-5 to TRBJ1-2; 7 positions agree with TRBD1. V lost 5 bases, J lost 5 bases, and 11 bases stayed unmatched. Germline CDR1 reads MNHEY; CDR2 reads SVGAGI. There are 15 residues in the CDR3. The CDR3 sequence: CASSPLQGSSYGYTF. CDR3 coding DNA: TGTGCCAGCAGTCCCCTACAGGGGTCATCTTATGGCTACACCTTC.

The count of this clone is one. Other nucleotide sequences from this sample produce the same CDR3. CDR3 bases: TGTGCCAGCAGTGGGCAGGGGGCCTACAATGAGCAGTTCTTC. Encoded protein: CASSGQGAYNEQFF. V gene TRBV6-1 combines with J gene TRBJ2-1; 7 bases fit TRBD1. After removal of 4 bases from V and 2 bases from J, the junction contained 2 bases not matched to a gene. The CDR3 loop spans 14 amino acids. Germline loops: CDR1 MNHNS, CDR2 SASEGT.

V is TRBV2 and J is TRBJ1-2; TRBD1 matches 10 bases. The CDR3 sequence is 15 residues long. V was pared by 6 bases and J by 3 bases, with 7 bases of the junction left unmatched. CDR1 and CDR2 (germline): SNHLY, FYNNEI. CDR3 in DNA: TGTGCCAGCAGAGGAAGGACAGGGGGACACTATGGCTACACCTTC. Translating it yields CASRGRTGGHYGYTF.

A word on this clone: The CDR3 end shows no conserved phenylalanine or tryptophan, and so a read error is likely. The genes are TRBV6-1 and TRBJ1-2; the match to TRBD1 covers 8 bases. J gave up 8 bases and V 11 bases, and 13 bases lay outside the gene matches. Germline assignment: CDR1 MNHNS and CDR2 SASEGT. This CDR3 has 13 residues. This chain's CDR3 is CASNQDRVRGYTS. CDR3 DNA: TGTGCCTCCAACCAGGACAGGGTTAGAGGCTACACCTCC.

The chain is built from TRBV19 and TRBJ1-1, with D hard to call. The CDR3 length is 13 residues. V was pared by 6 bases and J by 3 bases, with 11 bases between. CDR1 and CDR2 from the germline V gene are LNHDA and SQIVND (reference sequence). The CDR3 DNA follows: TGTGCCAGTAGGACTACTGGGGACACTGAAGCTTTCTTT. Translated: CASRTTGDTEAFF.

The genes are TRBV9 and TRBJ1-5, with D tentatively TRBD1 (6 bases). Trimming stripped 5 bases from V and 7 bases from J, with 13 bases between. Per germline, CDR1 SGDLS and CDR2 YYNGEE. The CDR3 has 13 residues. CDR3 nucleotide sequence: TGTGCCAGCAGTTCGACAGGACACCAGCCCCAGCATTTT. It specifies CASSSTGHQPQHF.

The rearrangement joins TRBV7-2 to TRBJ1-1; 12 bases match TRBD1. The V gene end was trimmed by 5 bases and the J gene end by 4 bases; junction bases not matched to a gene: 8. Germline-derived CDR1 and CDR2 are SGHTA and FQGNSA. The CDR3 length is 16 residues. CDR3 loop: CASSPRPGQGATEAFF. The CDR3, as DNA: TGTGCCAGCAGCCCGCGACCGGGACAGGGGGCCACTGAAGCTTTCTTT.

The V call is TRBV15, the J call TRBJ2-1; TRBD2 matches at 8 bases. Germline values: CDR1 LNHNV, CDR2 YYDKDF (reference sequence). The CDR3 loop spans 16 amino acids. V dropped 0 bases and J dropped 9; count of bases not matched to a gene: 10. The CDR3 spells CATSRDPLAGRSEQFF. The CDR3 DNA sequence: TGTGCCACCAGCAGAGATCCCTTAGCGGGGAGGAGTGAGCAGTTCTTC.

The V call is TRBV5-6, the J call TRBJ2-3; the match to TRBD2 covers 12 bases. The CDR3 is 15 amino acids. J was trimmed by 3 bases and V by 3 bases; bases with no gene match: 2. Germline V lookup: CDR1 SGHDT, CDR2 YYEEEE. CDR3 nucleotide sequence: TGTGCCAGCAGCTCTCTAGCGGGAGGGACAGATACGCAGTATTTT. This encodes CASSSLAGGTDTQYF.

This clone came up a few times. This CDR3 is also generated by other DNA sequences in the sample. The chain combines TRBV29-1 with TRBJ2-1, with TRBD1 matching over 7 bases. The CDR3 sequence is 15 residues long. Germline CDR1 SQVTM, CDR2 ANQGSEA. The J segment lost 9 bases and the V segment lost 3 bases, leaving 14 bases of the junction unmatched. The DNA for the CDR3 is TGCAGCGTTGAGTTAGGGGCGACAGGGCATGTTGAGCAGTTCTTC. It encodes CSVELGATGHVEQFF.

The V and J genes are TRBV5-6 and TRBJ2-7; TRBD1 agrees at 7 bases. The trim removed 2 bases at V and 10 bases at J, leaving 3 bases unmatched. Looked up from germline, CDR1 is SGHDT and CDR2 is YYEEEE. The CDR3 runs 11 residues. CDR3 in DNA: TGTGCCAGCAGCTTCGACAGGGCCCAGTACTTC. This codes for CASSFDRAQYF.

CDR3 region: CASSARGTDTQYF. CDR3 nucleotides: TGTGCCAGCAGTGCCCGGGGCACAGATACGCAGTATTTT. The chain combines TRBV6-6 with TRBJ2-3; D not certain. V lost 5 bases and J lost 1, with 7 bases in between. In germline, CDR1 is MNHNY, CDR2 SVGAGI (reference sequence). The CDR3 is made up of 13 amino acids.

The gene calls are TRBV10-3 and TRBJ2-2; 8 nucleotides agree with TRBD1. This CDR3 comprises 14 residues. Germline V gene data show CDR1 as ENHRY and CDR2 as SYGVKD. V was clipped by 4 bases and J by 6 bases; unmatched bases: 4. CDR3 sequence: CAISGDRYSGELFF. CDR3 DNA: TGTGCCATCAGTGGGGACAGGTACTCCGGGGAGCTGTTTTTT.

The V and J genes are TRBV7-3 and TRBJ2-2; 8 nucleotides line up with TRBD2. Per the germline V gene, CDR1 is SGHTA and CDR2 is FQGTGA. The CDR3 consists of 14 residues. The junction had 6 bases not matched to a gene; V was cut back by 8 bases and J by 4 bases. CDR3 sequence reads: CASGRGASTGELFF. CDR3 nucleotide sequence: TGTGCCAGCGGGCGGGGGGCGAGCACCGGGGAGCTGTTTTTT.

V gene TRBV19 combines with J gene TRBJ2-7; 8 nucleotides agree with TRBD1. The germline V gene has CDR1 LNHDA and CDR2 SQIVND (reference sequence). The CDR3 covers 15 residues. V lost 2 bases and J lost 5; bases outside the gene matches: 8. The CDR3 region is CASSIKDRVFHEQYF. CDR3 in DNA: TGTGCCAGTAGTATAAAGGACAGGGTCTTCCACGAGCAGTACTTC.

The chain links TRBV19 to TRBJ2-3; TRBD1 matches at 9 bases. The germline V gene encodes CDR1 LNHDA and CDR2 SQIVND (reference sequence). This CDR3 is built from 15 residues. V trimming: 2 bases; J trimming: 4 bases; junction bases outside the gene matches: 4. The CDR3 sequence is CASSIRDRVADTQYF. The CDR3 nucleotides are TGTGCCAGTAGTATACGGGACAGGGTAGCAGATACGCAGTATTTT.

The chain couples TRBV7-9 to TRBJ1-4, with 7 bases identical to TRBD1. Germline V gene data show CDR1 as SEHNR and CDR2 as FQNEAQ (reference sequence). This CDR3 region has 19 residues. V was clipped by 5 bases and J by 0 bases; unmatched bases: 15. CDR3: CASSPPEQGRRPTNEKLFF. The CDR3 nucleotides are TGTGCCAGCAGCCCCCCCGAACAGGGGAGACGGCCAACTAATGAAAAACTGTTTTTT.

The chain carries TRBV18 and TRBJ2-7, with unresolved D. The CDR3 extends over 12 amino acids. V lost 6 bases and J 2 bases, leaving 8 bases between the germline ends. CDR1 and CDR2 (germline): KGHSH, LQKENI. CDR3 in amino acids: CASSPVPYEQYF. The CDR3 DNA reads TGTGCCAGCTCCCCGGTTCCCTACGAGCAGTACTTC.

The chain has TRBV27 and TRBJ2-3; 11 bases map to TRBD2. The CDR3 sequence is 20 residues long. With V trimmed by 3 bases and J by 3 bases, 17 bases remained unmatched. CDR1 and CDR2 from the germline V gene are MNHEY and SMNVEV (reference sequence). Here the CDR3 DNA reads TGTGCCAGCAGTTTGTTACCGGCGTCCTATAGCGGGAGGGAAACAGATACGCAGTATTTT. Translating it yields CASSLLPASYSGRETDTQYF.